The 13 T cell receptor beta chains reported below all come from one sample, sequenced in a study of blood T cell repertoires in COVID-19 (dated by TCRdb to the early 2020s). The library was made by the immunoSEQ multiplex PCR assay. Entries here come from immuneACCESS through TCRdb and include only in-frame sequences with V and J called. Some clones fail to appear in such tables; in the studies checked, an unresolved V gene covers under half of the shortfall, and the cause of the remainder is unknown. The sample table holds over 130,000 clones, of which 75% to 90% were seen once. Clones ranked in the top ten supply approximately 4% of the sample. The specimen was PBMCs or T cells enriched from blood (not recorded which). The receptor set was obtained from a man aged 45-60 years in a cohort exposed to, infected with or recovered from COVID-19 (not recorded which).

V and J are TRBV4-3 and TRBJ2-7; 7 bases map to TRBD1. CDR3 length: 16 residues. CDR1 is LGHNA, CDR2 YSLEER, per germline. Trimming took 3 bases from V and 5 from J; bases not matched to a gene: 13. CDR3 sequence: CASSQRTGTEYDEQYF. The CDR3 region has the DNA TGCGCCAGCAGCCAGCGAACCGGGACAGAGTACGACGAGCAGTACTTC.

The DNA of the CDR3 is TGTGCCAGCAATCCTATAGCGTTGAACACTGAAGCTTTCTTT. Its translation is CASNPIALNTEAFF. V is TRBV2 and J is TRBJ1-1; D is unresolved. V gave up 7 bases and J gave up 0 bases, with 12 bases separating them. This CDR3 comprises 14 residues. Per germline, CDR1 SNHLY and CDR2 FYNNEI.

The count of this clone is one. The rearrangement links TRBV6-2 or TRBV6-3 to TRBJ2-3; TRBD2 agrees at 15 bases. The CDR3 runs 15 residues. The V gene's germline CDR1 is MNHEY and CDR2 SVGEGT. Trimming took 4 bases from V and 4 from J; bases not matched to a gene: 0. The CDR3 sequence: CASSWTSGGADTQYF. The CDR3, as DNA: TGTGCCAGCAGTTGGACTAGCGGGGGGGCAGATACGCAGTATTTT.

On this clone: One junction end disagrees with the germline gene, perhaps due to a read error. This chain links TRBV12-3 or TRBV12-4 with TRBJ1-1, with D uncertain. The CDR3 runs to 11 residues. The CDR3 loop reads CASSPHQTHFF. CDR3 nucleotide sequence: TGTGCCAGCAGTCCCCACCAGACACATTTTTTT.

The chain has TRBV30 and TRBJ1-2; D might be TRBD1 (5 bases). The V and J ends lost 2 bases and 4 bases respectively, with 23 bases between them. This CDR3 is 17 amino acids long. CDR1 is GTSNPN and CDR2 is SVGIG in the germline V gene (reference sequence). This chain's CDR3 is CAWSPPDGSKGVYGYTF. CDR3 in DNA: TGTGCCTGGAGTCCCCCGGACGGATCGAAAGGGGTCTATGGCTACACCTTC.

The genes are TRBV6-5 and TRBJ2-2; TRBD1 might be the D (5 bases). The ends were cut back, 5 bases at V and 6 bases at J, with 7 bases in the middle. The CDR3 consists of 12 residues. Per germline, CDR1 MNHEY and CDR2 SVGAGI. The CDR3 spells CASSTGPGELFF. The DNA of the CDR3 is TGTGCCAGCAGTACAGGTCCCGGGGAGCTGTTTTTT.

The chain employs TRBV27 and TRBJ1-1, with D perhaps matching TRBD1 (6 bases). This CDR3 comprises 13 residues. Germline assignment: CDR1 MNHEY and CDR2 SMNVEV (reference sequence). V was cut by 6 bases and J by 6 bases, with 14 bases left in between. CDR3 sequence: CASSSGVRAEAFF. In DNA, the CDR3 is TGTGCCAGCAGCTCAGGGGTTCGGGCTGAAGCTTTCTTT.

This rearrangement joins TRBV18 to TRBJ1-1; D is undetermined. The CDR3 loop spans 13 amino acids. Germline CDR1 reads KGHSH; CDR2 reads LQKENI. The ends were cut back, 2 bases at V and 7 bases at J, with 11 bases in the middle. The chain's CDR3 is CASSPGQAGEAFF. The DNA of the CDR3 is TGTGCCAGCTCACCAGGTCAGGCGGGTGAAGCTTTCTTT.

The genes are TRBV11-1 and TRBJ2-7; 9 bases are shared with TRBD1. Germline V gene sequence: CDR1 SGHAT, CDR2 FQDESV (reference sequence). The CDR3 covers 13 residues. Germline trimming cut 4 bases from V and 5 bases from J; bases unmatched to any gene: 3. The CDR3 protein is CASSSRTGDEQYF. The DNA for the CDR3 is TGTGCCAGCAGCTCCAGGACAGGGGACGAGCAGTACTTC.

The sample holds a few counts of this clone. The V and J genes are TRBV5-1 and TRBJ1-1; 7 bases map to TRBD1. There are 14 residues in the CDR3. Germline-derived CDR1 and CDR2 are SGHRS and YFSETQ. Germline trimming cut 4 bases from V and 1 base from J; bases unmatched to any gene: 4. CDR3 DNA sequence: TGCGCCAGCAGCCTCGGGACAGCGAACACTGAAGCTTTCTTT. Translated: CASSLGTANTEAFF.

This chain links TRBV25-1 with TRBJ1-3; no reliable D call. With 3 bases removed from V and 1 base from J, the gap between germline ends came to 4 bases. CDR1 and CDR2 from the germline V gene are MGHDK and SYGVNS. CDR3 length equals 13 residues. The CDR3 region is CASSETSGNTIYF. The CDR3 nucleotides are TGTGCCAGCAGTGAGACTTCTGGAAACACCATATATTTT.

The J gene is TRBJ2-2, the V gene TRBV6-4; 10 nucleotides match TRBD2. From germline, CDR1 is MRHNA and CDR2 SNTAGT. The CDR3 has 15 residues. Unmatched junction bases numbered 4, after V lost 4 bases and J lost 5 bases. CDR3 bases: TGTGCCAGCAGTGCGCTAGCGGGAGATACCGGGGAGCTGTTTTTT. This sequence encodes CASSALAGDTGELFF.

The chain links TRBV29-1 to TRBJ2-7, with TRBD1 identical over 9 bases. The trim removed 3 bases at V and 2 bases at J, leaving 8 bases unmatched. Germline CDR1 SQVTM, CDR2 ANQGSEA. This CDR3 contains 15 residues. DNA for the CDR3: TGCAGCGTTGAGACGGACAGGGGCGCTGCCTACGAGCAGTACTTC. It is translated as CSVETDRGAAYEQYF.